This TCR beta chain stems from a study of response to subunit inactivated influenza vaccine (dated by TCRdb to the late 2010s). For context, the study as a whole: Deep quantitative T cell receptor repertoire profiling was used in the study to track responses to a trivalent subunit inactivated influenza vaccine. Summary of the overall study and its limitations: The authors proposed that each seasonal influenza vaccination may bring in only a limited number of new T cells.

The library came from RT-PCR. Sequencing took place on an Illumina HiSeq 2500. The public reads were quality trimmed at Q25 with fastp and then assembled into clones with MiXCR by TCRdb, keeping productive beta chains. Merged by CDR3 protein, the rows form single entries marked with the most common genes and DNA. Here the sample has approximately 490,000 distinct CDR3 sequences; about 7.2% occur a single time. In total, the top ten clones hold approximately 14% of the sample. There are many counts of this clonotype. Its antigen remains unidentified. One base away there is no much larger clone; base qualities are not given. The germline V gene (reference sequence) gives CDR1 as DFQATT and CDR2 as SNEGSKA. The CDR3 goes from the cysteine to the phenylalanine over 17 residues. Left in the record is the CDR3 DNA by itself, 51 bases read in frame from the first base. Clipping removes 4 bases from V and 1 base from J, with 12 as the unmatched junction base count.

The sequencing used PBMCs from blood, collected roughly 24 months after vaccination. The V and J segments used are TRBV20-1 and TRBJ2-1; 8 junctional bases match TRBD2. The clonotype was recovered from a man aged 50-75 years who received an inactivated influenza vaccine. Donor details come from another sample of the same person, matched by shared clones. CDR3 loop: CSAILAGRVGSYNEQFF. The nucleotide sequence is given as TGCAGTGCTATATTAGCGGGGCGGGTGGGATCCTACAATGAGCAGTTCTTC.